The 7 T cell receptor beta chains reported below all come from one sample, sequenced in a study of cytomegalovirus exposure and HLA in healthy donors. TCRdb's table, derived via immunoSEQ multiplex PCR, lists solely in-frame clones and lacks some. The data hold 180,000 or so clones, with around nine tenths observed a single time. Sequences were obtained from PBMCs. The receptor set was obtained from a man aged 25-40 years in good health and CMV-seropositive.

This clone was observed at least ten times. This rearrangement joins TRBV6-4 to TRBJ2-2; 10 positions match TRBD2. CDR1 is MRHNA, CDR2 SNTAGT, per germline. CDR3 length equals 15 residues. The ends lost 2 bases at V and 3 bases at J; junction bases unmatched: 0. CDR3 loop: CASSDGLADTGELFF. In DNA, the CDR3 is TGTGCCAGCAGTGACGGACTAGCGGACACCGGGGAGCTGTTTTTT.

The chain links TRBV4-3 to TRBJ2-1; 8 bases line up with TRBD2. Unmatched junction bases numbered 7, after V lost 1 base and J lost 5 bases. Germline-derived CDR1 and CDR2 are LGHNA and YSLEER. The CDR3 extends over 16 amino acids. The CDR3 DNA reads TGCGCCAGCAGCCAAGGGTATAGCGGGACCCACAATGAGCAGTTCTTC. It codes for CASSQGYSGTHNEQFF.

The chain couples TRBV7-9 to TRBJ1-1; D gene ambiguous. Germline CDR1 is SEHNR and CDR2 is FQNEAQ (reference sequence). With 8 bases removed from V and 8 bases from J, the gap between germline ends came to 9 bases. This CDR3 is built from 10 residues. CDR3 amino acids: CASEDGEAFF. The CDR3 DNA sequence: TGTGCCAGCGAAGACGGAGAAGCTTTCTTT.

This chain connects TRBV6-1 to TRBJ2-7; D is possibly TRBD1 (6 bases). This CDR3 has 14 residues. Trimming left V 2 bases short and J 2 bases short, with 10 bases between. Germline V lookup: CDR1 MNHNS, CDR2 SASEGT. The CDR3 DNA reads TGTGCCAGCAGTGAATTCAGGGGACCCTACGAGCAGTACTTC. This gives the protein CASSEFRGPYEQYF.

The chain has TRBV27 and TRBJ2-3, with TRBD2 matching over 8 bases. The CDR3 is made up of 13 amino acids. V was clipped by 6 bases and J by 4 bases; unmatched bases: 3. CDR1 is MNHEY and CDR2 is SMNVEV in the germline V gene (reference sequence). The DNA for the CDR3 is TGTGCCAGCAGCCTACTAGCGGCAGATACGCAGTATTTT. Protein product: CASSLLAADTQYF.

The chain combines TRBV4-2 with TRBJ2-7; the D is unclear. CDR1 is LGHNA, CDR2 YNFKEQ, per germline. The CDR3 covers 13 residues. The V end lost 0 bases, the J end lost 6 bases, and 9 bases lay between the germline ends. Here the CDR3 DNA reads TGTGCCAGCAGCCAAGACTTATCCCTCGAGCAGTACTTC. Protein: CASSQDLSLEQYF.

The J gene is TRBJ1-2, the V gene TRBV28; D remains ambiguous. The V and J ends lost 8 bases and 1 base respectively, with 5 bases between them. This CDR3 has 11 amino acids. Germline CDR1 and CDR2: MDHEN and SYDVKM. The CDR3 spells CASHSNYGYTF. CDR3 coding DNA: TGTGCCAGCCACAGTAACTATGGCTACACCTTC.